A selection of T cell receptor beta chains follows, all from one sample in a study of T-cell memory formation after mild COVID-19. MiXCR, applied by TCRdb to the 5' RACE reads, yields one record per CDR3 protein. This table has around 210,000 distinct CDR3 sequences, 9.5% appearing once. The sequenced sample was PBMCs or a T cell subset sorted from them (not recorded which). The origin of the receptors is a man in his late teens or twenties who had mild COVID-19 (a few samples of this study predate the infection). Cell type and time point are not known. The CDR3 runs from the conserved cysteine through the conserved F or W. For some rows the clone size is stated as once, few or many, or as a class when expanded; others skip it.

clone size	V gene	J gene	CDR3 length	CDR3 protein
few	TRBV12-3/TRBV12-4	TRBJ1-1	13	CASNLGQNTEAFF
NA	TRBV5-8	TRBJ2-3	15	CASRSHAGAADTQYF
few	TRBV7-2	TRBJ1-1	13	CASSLAVVGRSFF
many	TRBV7-2	TRBJ2-3	15	CASSFAGLFTDTQYF
few	TRBV4-3	TRBJ2-5	13	CASSQEAVGTPYF
many	TRBV5-1	TRBJ2-1	14	CASSNQAGTGEQFF
many	TRBV12-3/TRBV12-4	TRBJ2-1	14	CASSTGLAGAEQFF
few	TRBV5-6	TRBJ2-1	16	CASSSFPGQGTDEQFF
few	TRBV5-1	TRBJ2-2	15	CASSSRGRNTGELFF
few	TRBV4-1	TRBJ2-7	18	CASSRRDFTGGGPYEQYF
few	TRBV5-1	TRBJ2-5	13	CATQGNYRETQYF
few	TRBV19	TRBJ1-6	15	CASQSRKSDNSPLHF
NA	TRBV6-6	TRBJ2-3	12	CASRAEGPAQYF
few	TRBV5-5	TRBJ2-1	15	CASSLGQISYNEQFF
few	TRBV6-2/TRBV6-3	TRBJ2-3	15	CASSPYQTGADTQYF
many	TRBV7-3	TRBJ2-1	14	CASSLLAASNEQFF
NA	TRBV20-1	TRBJ2-5	14	CSARDLLGEETQYF
NA	TRBV6-2/TRBV6-3	TRBJ2-2	15	CASSQTSGGNGELFF
few	TRBV5-1	TRBJ2-3	14	CASSFRLEGDTQYF
few	TRBV5-1	TRBJ1-2	16	CASSSSDSLRKGGYTF
NA	TRBV7-2	TRBJ2-1	13	CASSLGGTEVKFF
NA	TRBV12-3/TRBV12-4	TRBJ1-2	13	CASSLVRSHGSTF
few	TRBV5-4	TRBJ2-5	15	CASSLRVATGETQYF
NA	TRBV5-1	TRBJ2-3	15	CASSATSGGIDTQYF
NA	TRBV7-2	TRBJ2-5	18	CASSAGLAGGAIKRDQYF
many	TRBV5-1	TRBJ2-1	12	CASSQTGSEQFF
NA	TRBV29-1	TRBJ2-1	14	CSVAEGWAAGEQFF
NA	TRBV7-3	TRBJ1-1	13	CASSRDTVTEAFF
NA	TRBV20-1	TRBJ2-3	13	CSAGGTGGDTQYF
many	TRBV7-3	TRBJ2-1	15	CASSLGTSGYNEQFF
NA	TRBV11-2	TRBJ2-2	14	CASSSTVPNGELFF
many	TRBV5-1	TRBJ2-1	16	CASSLVVTGTTNEQFF
few	TRBV19	TRBJ1-1	13	CASTGVLNTEAFF
NA	TRBV5-1	TRBJ2-1	13	CASNSGGANEQFF
many	TRBV4-1	TRBJ1-5	17	CASSHPGGALSNQPQHF
NA	TRBV4-3	TRBJ1-5	13	CASSPRGTQPQHF
few	TRBV11-2	TRBJ1-1	14	CASSSQGSSTEAFF
few	TRBV4-1	TRBJ2-5	15	CASSQGGDGWETQYF